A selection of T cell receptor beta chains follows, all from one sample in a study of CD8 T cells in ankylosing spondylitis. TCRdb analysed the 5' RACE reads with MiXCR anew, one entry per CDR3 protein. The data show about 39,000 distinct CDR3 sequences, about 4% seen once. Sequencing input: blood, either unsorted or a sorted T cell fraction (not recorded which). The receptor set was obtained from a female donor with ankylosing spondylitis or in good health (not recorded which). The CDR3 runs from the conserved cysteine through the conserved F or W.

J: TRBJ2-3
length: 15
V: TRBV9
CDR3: CASSVSRARTDTQYF

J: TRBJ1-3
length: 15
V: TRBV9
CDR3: CASSTGQGRGNTIYF

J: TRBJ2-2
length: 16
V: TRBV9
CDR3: CASSQMTGGWTGELFF

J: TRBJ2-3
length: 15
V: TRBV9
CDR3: CASSGTGHRTDTQYF

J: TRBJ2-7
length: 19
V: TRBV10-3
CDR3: CTISSTRESGTHRSYEQYF

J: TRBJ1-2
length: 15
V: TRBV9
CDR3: CASSARLGSDYGYTF

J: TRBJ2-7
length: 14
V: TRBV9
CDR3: CASSVQAGTHEQYF

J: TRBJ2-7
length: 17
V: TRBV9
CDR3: CASSAPTRSGGASEQYF

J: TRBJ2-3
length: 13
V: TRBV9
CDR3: CASSENGVDTQYF

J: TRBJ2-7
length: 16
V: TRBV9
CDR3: CASSVAETGRAHEQYF